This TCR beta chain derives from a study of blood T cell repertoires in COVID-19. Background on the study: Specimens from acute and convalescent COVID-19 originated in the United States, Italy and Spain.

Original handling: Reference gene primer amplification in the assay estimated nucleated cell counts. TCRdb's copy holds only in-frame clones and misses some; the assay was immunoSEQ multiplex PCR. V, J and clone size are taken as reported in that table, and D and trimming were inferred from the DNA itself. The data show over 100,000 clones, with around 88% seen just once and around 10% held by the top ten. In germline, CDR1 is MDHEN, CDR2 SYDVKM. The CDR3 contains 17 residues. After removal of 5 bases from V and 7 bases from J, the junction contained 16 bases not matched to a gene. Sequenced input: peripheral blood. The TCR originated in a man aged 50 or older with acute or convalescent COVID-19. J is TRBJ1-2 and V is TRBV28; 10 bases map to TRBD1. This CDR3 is CASSGSGTGEMLFGYTF. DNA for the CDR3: TGTGCCAGCAGTGGATCCGGGACAGGGGAAATGCTGTTTGGCTACACCTTC.